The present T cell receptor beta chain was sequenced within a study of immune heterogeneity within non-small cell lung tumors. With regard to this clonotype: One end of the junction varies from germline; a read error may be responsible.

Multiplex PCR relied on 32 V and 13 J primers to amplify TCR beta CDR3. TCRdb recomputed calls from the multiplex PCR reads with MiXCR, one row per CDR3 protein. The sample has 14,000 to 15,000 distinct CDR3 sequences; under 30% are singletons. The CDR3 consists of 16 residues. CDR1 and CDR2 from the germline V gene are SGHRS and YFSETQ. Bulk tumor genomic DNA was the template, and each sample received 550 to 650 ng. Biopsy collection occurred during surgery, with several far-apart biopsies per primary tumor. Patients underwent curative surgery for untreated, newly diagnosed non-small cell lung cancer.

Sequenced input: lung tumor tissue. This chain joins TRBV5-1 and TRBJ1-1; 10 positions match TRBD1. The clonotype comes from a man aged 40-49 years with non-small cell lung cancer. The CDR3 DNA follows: TGCGCCAGCAGCCCGAAGGACAGGGGGTTGAACATTGAAGCTTTCTTT. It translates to CASSPKDRGLNIEAFF.